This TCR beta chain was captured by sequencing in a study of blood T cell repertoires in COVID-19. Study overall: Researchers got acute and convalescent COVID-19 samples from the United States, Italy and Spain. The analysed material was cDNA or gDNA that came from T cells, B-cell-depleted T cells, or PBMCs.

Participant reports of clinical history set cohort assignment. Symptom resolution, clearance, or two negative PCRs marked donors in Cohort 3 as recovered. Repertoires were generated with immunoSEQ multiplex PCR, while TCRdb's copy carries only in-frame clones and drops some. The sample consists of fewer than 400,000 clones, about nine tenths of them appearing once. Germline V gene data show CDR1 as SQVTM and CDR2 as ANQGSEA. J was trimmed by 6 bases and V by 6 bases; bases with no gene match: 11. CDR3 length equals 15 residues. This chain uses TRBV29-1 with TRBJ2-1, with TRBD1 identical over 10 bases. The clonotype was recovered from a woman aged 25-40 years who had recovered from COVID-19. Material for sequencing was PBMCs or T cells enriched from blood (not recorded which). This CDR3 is CSVIMGTGEINEQFF. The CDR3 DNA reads TGCAGCGTGATTATGGGGACAGGGGAAATCAATGAGCAGTTCTTC.